The clone carrying this T cell receptor beta chain was seen at least ten times. Germline-derived CDR1 and CDR2 are MNHEY and SVGEGT. The CDR3 loop spans 13 amino acids. The V and J ends lost 6 bases and 5 bases respectively, with 13 bases between them. The time point was: blood at routine non-recurrence follow-up after resection. TCRs were sequenced from unsorted whole RNA of tumor, nontumor lung or PBMC. The data originate from a study of spatial heterogeneity in lung cancer. Study information: The cohort: approximately 66 early-stage, untreated non-small cell lung cancer patients.

One entry per CDR3 protein results from TCRdb running MiXCR on the 5' RACE reads. The sample shows 110,000 or so distinct CDR3 sequences, about a tenth of them seen only once. The chain is built from TRBV6-2 or TRBV6-3 and TRBJ1-1; possible D gene TRBD1, 6 bases. This TCR was sampled from a female donor with early-stage non-small cell lung cancer. The starting material was PBMCs, obtained at follow-up. The CDR3: CASRIDRRTEAFF. Here the CDR3 DNA reads TGTGCCAGCAGGATTGACAGGAGGACTGAAGCTTTCTTT.